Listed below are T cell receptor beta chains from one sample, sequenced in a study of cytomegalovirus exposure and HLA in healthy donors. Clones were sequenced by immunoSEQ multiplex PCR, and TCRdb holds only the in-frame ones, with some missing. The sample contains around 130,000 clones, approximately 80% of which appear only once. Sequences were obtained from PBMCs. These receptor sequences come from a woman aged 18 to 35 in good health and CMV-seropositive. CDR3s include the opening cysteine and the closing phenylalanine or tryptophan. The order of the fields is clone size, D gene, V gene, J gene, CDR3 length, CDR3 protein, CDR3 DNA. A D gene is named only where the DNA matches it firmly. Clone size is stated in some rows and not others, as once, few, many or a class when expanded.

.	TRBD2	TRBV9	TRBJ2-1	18	CASSNRLAGGPKYNEQFF	TGTGCCAGCAGCAACCGACTAGCGGGGGGGCCAAAGTACAATGAGCAGTTCTTC
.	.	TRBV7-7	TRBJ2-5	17	CASSFAPAGGFQETQYF	.
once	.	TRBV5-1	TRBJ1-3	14	CASSPFGQSNTIYF	TGCGCCAGCAGTCCCTTCGGACAATCAAACACCATATATTTT
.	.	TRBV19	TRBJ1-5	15	CASSNPPYSNQSQHF	TGTGCCAGTAGTAACCCCCCCTACAGCAATCAGTCCCAGCATTTT
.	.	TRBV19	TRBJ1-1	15	CASSRVDRKNTEAFF	TGTGCCAGTAGCCGGGTAGACAGGAAAAACACTGAAGCTTTCTTT
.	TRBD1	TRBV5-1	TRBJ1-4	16	CASSKPTGATNEKLFF	TGCGCCAGCAGCAAACCGACAGGGGCAACTAATGAAAAACTGTTTTTT
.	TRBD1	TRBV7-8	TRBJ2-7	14	CASSPPGTDERQYF	TGTGCCAGCAGCCCCCCGGGGACAGATGAGCGGCAGTACTTC
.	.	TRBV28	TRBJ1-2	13	CASSFYRGSGYTF	TGTGCCAGCAGTTTTTATCGGGGGAGCGGCTACACCTTC
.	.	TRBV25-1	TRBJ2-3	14	CASSEPVGTDTQYF	TGTGCCAGCAGTGAGCCAGTCGGCACAGATACGCAGTATTTT
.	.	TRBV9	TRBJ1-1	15	CASSVGGELNTEAFF	TGTGCCAGCAGCGTAGGGGGCGAACTGAACACTGAAGCTTTCTTT
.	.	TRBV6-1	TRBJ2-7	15	CASSEWGGSPYEQYF	TGTGCCAGCAGTGAATGGGGGGGCTCCCCCTACGAGCAGTACTTC
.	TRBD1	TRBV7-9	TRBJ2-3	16	CASALEAQGARDTQYF	TGTGCCAGCGCCCTAGAAGCACAGGGGGCAAGAGATACGCAGTATTTT
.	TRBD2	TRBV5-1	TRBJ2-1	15	CASTLAGTTRNEQFF	TGCGCCAGCACGTTAGCGGGGACTACCCGCAATGAGCAGTTCTTC
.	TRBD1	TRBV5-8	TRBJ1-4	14	CASSLLTGSEKLFF	TGTGCCAGCAGCTTGCTGACAGGGTCTGAAAAACTGTTTTTT
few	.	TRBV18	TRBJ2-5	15	CASSPPGGGQETQYF	TGTGCCAGCTCACCACCGGGAGGAGGGCAAGAGACCCAGTACTTC
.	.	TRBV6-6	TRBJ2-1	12	CASSYGAGKQFF	TGTGCCAGCAGTTACGGGGCAGGGAAGCAGTTCTTC
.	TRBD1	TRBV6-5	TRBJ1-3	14	CASSGDSSGNTIYF	TGTGCCAGCAGTGGGGACAGCTCTGGAAACACCATATATTTT
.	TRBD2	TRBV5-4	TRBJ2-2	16	CASSRGLAVNTGELFF	TGTGCCAGCAGCCGGGGACTAGCGGTAAACACCGGGGAGCTGTTTTTT